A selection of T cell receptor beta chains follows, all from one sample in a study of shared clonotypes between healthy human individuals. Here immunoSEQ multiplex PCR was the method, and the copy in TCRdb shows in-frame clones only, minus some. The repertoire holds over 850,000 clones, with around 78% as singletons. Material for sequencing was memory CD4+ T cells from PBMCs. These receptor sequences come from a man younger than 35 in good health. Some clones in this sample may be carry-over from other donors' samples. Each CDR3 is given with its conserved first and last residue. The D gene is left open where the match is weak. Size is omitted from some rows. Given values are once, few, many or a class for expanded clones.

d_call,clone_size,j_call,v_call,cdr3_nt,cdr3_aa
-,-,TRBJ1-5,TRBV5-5,TGTGCCAGCAGCTTCGTGAATAGCAATCAGCCCCAGCATTTT,CASSFVNSNQPQHF
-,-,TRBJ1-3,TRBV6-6,TGTGCCAGCAGTTACGCTAGGCCAGCGGAAGGAAACACCATATATTTT,CASSYARPAEGNTIYF
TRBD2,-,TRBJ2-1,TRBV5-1,TGCGCCAGCAGCCTGGGACTAGGGGTTGAGCAGTTCTTC,CASSLGLGVEQFF
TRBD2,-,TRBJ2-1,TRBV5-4,TGTGCCAGCAGCTTCCCGGGACTAGCGGGCCACAATGAGCAGTTCTTC,CASSFPGLAGHNEQFF
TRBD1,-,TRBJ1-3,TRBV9,TGTGCCAGCAGCCCCATCGACAGGGCTGGAAACACCATATATTTT,CASSPIDRAGNTIYF
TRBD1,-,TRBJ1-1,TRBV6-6,TGTGCCAGCAGTTCGGGACAGAAGTACACTGAAGCTTTCTTT,CASSSGQKYTEAFF
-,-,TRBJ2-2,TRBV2,TGTGCCAGCAGTGCAGAATCCCAGGAGAACACCGGGGAGCTGTTTTTT,CASSAESQENTGELFF
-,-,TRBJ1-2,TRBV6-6,TGTGCCAGCAGTTCCCCTCTTGGGGTTCTCAATGGCTACACCTTC,CASSSPLGVLNGYTF
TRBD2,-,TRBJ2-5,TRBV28,TGTGCCAGCTCCCCCGGGACTACCAGAAACCAAGAGACCCAGTACTTC,CASSPGTTRNQETQYF
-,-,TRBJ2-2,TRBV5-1,TGCGCCAGCAGCTTGGTACGGGGGGCGGACACCGGGGAGCTGTTTTTT,CASSLVRGADTGELFF
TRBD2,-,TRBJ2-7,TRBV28,TGTGCCAGCAGTTTATTCGGCGGGAGGGCCCATGAGCAGTACTTC,CASSLFGGRAHEQYF
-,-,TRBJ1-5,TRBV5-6,TGTGCCAGCAGCGTCGGCCCCAGGGGCAATCAGCCCCAGCATTTT,CASSVGPRGNQPQHF
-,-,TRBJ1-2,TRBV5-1,TGCGCCAGCAGCTTGGAGTCTCTGGGAGGCTACACCTTC,CASSLESLGGYTF
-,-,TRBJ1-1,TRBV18,TGTGCCAGCTCACCAATGGGTGAAGCTTTCTTT,CASSPMGEAFF
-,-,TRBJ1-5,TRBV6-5,TGTGCCAGCAGACGGGGGGGTCCGCATCAGCCCCAGCATTTT,CASRRGGPHQPQHF
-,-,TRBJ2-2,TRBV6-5,TGTGCCAGCACCGGGAGCAGCACCGGGGAGCTGTTTTTT,CASTGSSTGELFF
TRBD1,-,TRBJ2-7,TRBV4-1,TGCGCCAGCAGCCAAGGTACGCAGGGGGCGAGCGAGCAGTACTTC,CASSQGTQGASEQYF
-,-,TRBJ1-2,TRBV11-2,TGTGCCAGCGCCACGTGGGGCTATGGCTACACCTTC,CASATWGYGYTF
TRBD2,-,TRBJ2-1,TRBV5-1,TGCGCCAGCAGCTTAGCGGGAGGGCCTGGCAATGAGCAGTTCTTC,CASSLAGGPGNEQFF
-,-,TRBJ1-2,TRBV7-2,TGTGCCAGCAGCTCACCCGGACAATCAGATGGCTACACCTTC,CASSSPGQSDGYTF
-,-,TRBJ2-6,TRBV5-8,TGTGCCAGCCGGGGTGGGGCCAACGTCCTGACTTTC,CASRGGANVLTF
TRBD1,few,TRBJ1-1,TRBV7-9,TGTGCCAGCAGCCGGACAGGCGACACTGAAGCTTTCTTT,CASSRTGDTEAFF
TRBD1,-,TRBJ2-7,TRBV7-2,TGTGCCAGCAGCTTAGGTCCGGGACAGTCCTACGAGCAGTACTTC,CASSLGPGQSYEQYF
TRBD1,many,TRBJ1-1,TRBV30,TGTGCCTGGGAAAAGGGGGCTGGTGAAGCTTTCTTT,CAWEKGAGEAFF
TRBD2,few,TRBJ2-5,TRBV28,TGTGCCAGCAGTTCCTCGGGACTAGCGAGACAAGAGACCCAGTACTTC,CASSSSGLARQETQYF
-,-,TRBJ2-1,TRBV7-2,TGTGCCAGCAGCTTAGGGCCCGTGGGCTATGAGCAGTTCTTC,CASSLGPVGYEQFF
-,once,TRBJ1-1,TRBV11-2,TGTGCCAGCAGCACTCACAGGGAAGGCACTGAAGCTTTCTTT,CASSTHREGTEAFF
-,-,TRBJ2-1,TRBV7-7,TGTGCCAGCAGCTTAGGGTCCGGCAATGAGCAGTTCTTC,CASSLGSGNEQFF